This T cell receptor beta chain was documented in a study of blood T cell repertoires in COVID-19. With 5 bases clipped from V and 2 bases from J, the junction kept 8 bases outside the gene matches. This CDR3 contains 15 residues. CDR1 and CDR2 (germline): SGHNT, YYREEE (reference sequence). Clones were sequenced by immunoSEQ multiplex PCR, and TCRdb holds only the in-frame ones, with some missing. In the table there are some 150,000 clones, over 80% of which are singletons. This receptor was identified in a woman aged 40-49 years with active or convalescent COVID-19. The sample taken for sequencing was peripheral blood. The chain combines TRBV5-4 with TRBJ2-5, with TRBD1 identical over 8 bases. The CDR3 DNA reads as TGTGCCAGCAGTCTGGGGACAGGAGGTCAAGAGACCCAGTACTTC. Translated: CASSLGTGGQETQYF.